This T cell receptor beta chain was sequenced during a study of Ad26.COV2.S vaccination and SARS-CoV-2 variants. At the level of the study: It was the COV1001 Ad26.COV2.S trial arm that included the donor. The vaccine Ad26.COV2.S was put into the muscle once, or twice with 56 days between.

V lost 5 bases, J lost 3 bases, and 24 bases lay in between. The CDR3 spans 18 residues. Treatment defined: approximately 18 received Ad26.COV2.S at low or high dose, single or two shots; roughly five received placebo; per-sample allocation not given. The samples were gathered on day 63 after the first injection of vaccine or placebo. Vaccination employed an Ad26 vector expressing the Wuhan-strain SARS-CoV-2 spike. As for this clone: Its antigen is still unknown.

The method was immunoSEQ multiplex PCR; TCRdb's version includes in-frame clones alone and lacks a portion of them. This table holds approximately 340,000 clones, 70% to 90% found once. Study conclusions and caveats: Substantial breadth was reportedly displayed by spike-specific CD8+ and CD4+ T cell responses after vaccination.

The clonotype comes from a person between 18 and 60 years old who received the Ad26.COV2.S COVID-19 vaccine or a placebo. V is TRBV23-1 and J is TRBJ2-3; TRBD2 is a possible D gene (10 bases). TRBV23-1 carries the ORF label, with uncertain function. The sample in question was peripheral blood, obtained in a trial of Ad26.COV2.S vaccine versus placebo. In DNA, the CDR3 is TGCGCCAGCAGTTCCGGGACAGGGCTTAGCGGGAGGACAGATACGCAGTATTTT. Translated: CASSSGTGLSGRTDTQYF.